This T cell receptor beta chain was obtained from a study of blood T cells in healthy people across ages (dated by TCRdb to about 2015). Some background on the complete study: In model experiments, template switching captured about one uniquely barcoded TCR beta cDNA molecule for every two T cells. To avoid experimental bias, donors of different ages were randomly spread across the sequencing lanes. The study analyzed two additional independent replicas of 1 million unique cDNA reads from the same blood draw for two donors, one aged 18 to 29 and one aged 80 or older. The donors were divided into four age groups: young (average around 17 years), middle-aged (about 40), aged (about 61) and long-lived (82). Age-related changes in TCR beta repertoire diversity were measured in the study by deep sequencing normalized with unique cDNA molecular identifiers. Summary of the overall study and its limitations: There was a strong correlation between observed TCR beta diversity and the percentage of naive T cells measured by flow cytometry. Estimates of total diversity based on one million sequenced T cells were regarded as lower bounds and as underestimates. Compared with the aged group, the long-lived group had more naive CD4+ T cells, fewer expanded clones and increased TCR diversity, suggesting age selection. Donor CMV infection status was unknown, potentially confounding age-related changes in expanded clonotypes. Since profiling was done on bulk unsorted PBMCs, naive and antigen-experienced compartments could not be conclusively compared. As age increased, observed TCR beta diversity per million T cells dropped in a roughly linear way, and a significant reduction was already evident by age about 40.

Library prep was done by 5' RACE. Sequencing relied on an Illumina HiSeq 2500. A second PCR of about 7 to 12 cycles was run with a J-beta primer mix and a sample-barcoded 5' primer. A unique molecular identifier was introduced onto each TCR beta cDNA molecule by a template-switch 5' adaptor carrying 12 random nucleotides. At least 2.5 million CDR3-containing paired-end reads were obtained from each sample. All of the RNA was converted into first-strand cDNA using the Mint cDNA synthesis kit, with a TRBC-specific oligonucleotide serving as the primer. Following uracil-DNA glycosylase treatment, all cDNA underwent a first 18-cycle PCR with the universal primers M1SS and BC2_uni_R. On the authors' methods: For normalization, 1 million high-quality reads were randomly selected from each sample, with every read carrying a distinct molecular identifier. Reads with shared molecular identifiers were discarded instead of being binned into consensus sequences. MiTCR, run with a Q25 quality threshold and the strictest error-elimination algorithm, handled CDR3 identification, clonotype clustering and error correction. A nonparametric unseen species model using Euler transformation provided a lower-bound estimate of total TCR beta diversity. The public reads were run again by TCRdb, first through fastp at Q25 and then through MiXCR, and only productive beta chains were kept. For every CDR3 protein sequence, its rows merge into one entry that carries the most common genes and DNA. The V and J calls here are based on TCRdb, not the publication. This sample lists around 780,000 distinct CDR3 sequences; about 61% were detected once. The top ten clonotypes cover around a quarter of the sample.

Systemically healthy Caucasian individuals from Russia, 39 in total and aged about 6 to 95 years, were included as donors. Each donor gave ten milliliters of peripheral blood, collected into EDTA-treated Vacutainer tubes. Ficoll-Paque density-gradient centrifugation was used to isolate PBMCs, with at least 6.5 million obtained per sample. Total RNA was extracted from PBMCs with Trizol reagent, with at least 6 micrograms obtained per sample. The percentages of naive CD45RAhigh/CD27high T cells were determined by flow cytometry on a PBMC aliquot from every donor. The germline V gene (reference sequence) provides CDR1 DFQATT and CDR2 SNEGSKA. The CDR3 contains 13 residues, cysteine and phenylalanine counted. Just CDR3 DNA is preserved here, 39 bases in frame from base 1. To note about this clonotype: Its specific antigen is unknown. It has no much larger one-base neighbor in the sample; base qualities were not kept.

The source is a man between 40 and 49 years old in good health. The receptor chain draws on TRBV20-1 and TRBJ2-7; D gene: possibly TRBD1, on 5 matching bases. The material sequenced was blood. The DNA sequence is TGCAGCCCCAGGGCACTGAGCTCCTACGAGCAGTACTTC. The encoded protein is CSPRALSSYEQYF.